This note documents a single T cell receptor beta chain sequence. The source of the sample is a study of cytomegalovirus exposure and HLA in healthy donors. The PCR contained 60 Vbeta and 13 Jbeta primers. Libraries were prepared by immunoSEQ multiplex PCR; TCRdb keeps only in-frame clonotypes and omits some of them. Altogether about 200,000 clones are present, around four fifths being singletons, with the ten largest covering around 6.3%. The clonotype was recovered from a woman aged 50 to 60 in good health and CMV-seropositive. Sequences were obtained from PBMCs.

This CDR3 reads CASRSGGGYGYTF. The CDR3 nucleotides are TGTGCCAGCAGGTCAGGGGGCGGCTATGGCTACACCTTC. The gene calls are TRBV28 and TRBJ1-2; TRBD1 agrees at 8 bases. The CDR3 length is 13 residues. The J segment lost 4 bases and the V segment lost 6 bases, leaving 4 bases of the junction unmatched. Germline lookup yields CDR1 MDHEN and CDR2 SYDVKM.